The present TCR beta chain was sequenced within a study of regulatory T cells in long-lasting Graves disease. Study-level findings and limits: Persistent disease preferred TRBV28, TRBJ1-2 and TRBJ2-5. TCR diversity was lower in persistent Graves' patients (versus newly diagnosed ones). Researchers examined only peripheral blood and not thyroid tissue.

This CDR3 is built from 15 residues. Germline V lookup: CDR1 SGHAT, CDR2 FQNNGV. About this clonotype itself: The antigen remains undetermined. A read error likely explains this, since a far larger clone differs by one base.

Time point indicated: newly diagnosed GD, antithyroid drugs for less than 3 months. The TCR library was prepared using RNA isolated from PBMCs. HTBI primers from iRepertoire and Arm-PCR of CDR3 regions yielded the TCR beta libraries. Authors' data handling: Detected in the samples were 62 TRBV and more than 11 TRBJ segments. Each CDR3 protein gets one entry after TCRdb re-called the multiplex PCR reads with MiXCR. The V and J calls, along with clone size, are taken from TCRdb and not from the paper's own processing. The sample lists some 250,000 distinct CDR3 sequences, around 18% occurring once. This specimen consisted of peripheral blood mononuclear cells (PBMCs), obtained at new diagnosis, from a patient treated with antithyroid drugs. This TCR was sampled from a female donor with Graves disease. V usage is TRBV11-2 and J usage is TRBJ2-1, with D unclear. CDR3 DNA: TGTGCCAGCAGCCAAGATGTGGCGCGTTTCAATAAGCAGTTCTTC. Residues: CASSQDVARFNKQFF.